This T cell receptor (beta chain) was sequenced in a study of T-cell memory formation after mild COVID-19. The study, taken as a whole, reports: Among clones peaking at day 37 in the second wave, SARS-CoV-2 specificity remained unconfirmed.

In TCRdb, the 5' RACE reads were re-called with MiXCR into one record per CDR3 protein. This sample has approximately 400,000 distinct CDR3 sequences, with under 20% found just once. This clonotype was recorded a few times. Its antigen is unidentified. J lost 4 bases, V lost 3 bases, and 4 bases had no gene match. CDR3 length: 14 residues. Germline assignment: CDR1 SGHAT and CDR2 FQDESV (reference sequence). Specimen: PBMCs or a T cell subset sorted from them (not recorded which). The chain uses TRBV11-1 and TRBJ2-3; 7 nucleotides match TRBD1. The sequence was obtained from a man aged 18 to 30 who had mild COVID-19 (a few samples of this study predate the infection). Cell type and time point are not known. This CDR3 reads CASSFGTAADTQYF. In DNA, the CDR3 is TGTGCCAGCAGCTTCGGGACAGCAGCAGATACGCAGTATTTT.